These 27 T cell receptor beta chains originate from one sample sequenced in a study of T cells in Graves' hyperthyroidism and ophthalmopathy. Amplified regions were TCR beta CDR3 sequences from RNA transcripts. The HTBI primer set served for first-round RT-PCR of the TCR CDR3. Using its own MiXCR run on the multiplex PCR reads, TCRdb lists one record per CDR3 protein. This table has about 520,000 distinct CDR3 sequences, approximately 24% appearing once. The sample comprised blood. These receptors were obtained from a woman under 40 with Graves' ophthalmopathy.

This clonotype was detected many times. The chain employs TRBV5-1 and TRBJ1-1, with D uncertain. From germline, CDR1 is SGHRS and CDR2 YFSETQ. CDR3 length: 13 amino acids. Trimming stripped 5 bases from V and 0 bases from J, with 8 bases between. This CDR3 is CASRNLVNTEAFF. The CDR3 coding sequence is TGCGCCAGCAGAAACCTCGTGAACACTGAAGCTTTCTTT.

This clonotype showed up many times. The J gene is TRBJ1-2, the V gene TRBV27; D is possibly TRBD1 (5 bases). This CDR3 region has 13 residues. V lost 3 bases, J lost 6 bases, and 11 bases lay in between. CDR1 MNHEY and CDR2 SMNVEV come from the germline V gene (reference sequence). CDR3 protein: CASSFRAGDGYTF. DNA of the CDR3: TGTGCCAGCAGTTTCAGGGCGGGAGATGGCTACACCTTC.

This clonotype has just a few counts. The chain combines TRBV3-1 with TRBJ1-2; D is possibly TRBD1 (5 bases). The CDR3 is 12 amino acids. The V end lost 1 base, the J end lost 6 bases, and 6 bases lay between the germline ends. The germline V gene encodes CDR1 LGHDT and CDR2 YNNKEL (reference sequence). CDR3 region: CASSQGQHGYTF. The CDR3 nucleotides are TGTGCCAGCAGCCAAGGACAGCATGGCTACACCTTC.

The chain combines TRBV20-1 with TRBJ2-2, with D tentatively TRBD2 (6 bases). In germline, CDR1 is DFQATT, CDR2 SNEGSKA (reference sequence). The germline V and J ends were trimmed by 3 bases and 3 bases, with 11 bases remaining between them. The CDR3 has 14 residues. The CDR3 DNA sequence: TGCAGTGCTAGGAGCAGGGACTACACCGGGGAGCTGTTTTTT. This sequence encodes CSARSRDYTGELFF.

This chain uses TRBV5-5 with TRBJ1-5; D ambiguous. This CDR3 region has 14 residues. The V gene lost 1 base and the J gene lost 2 bases, with 7 bases spanning the gap. CDR1 and CDR2 (germline): SGHKS, YYEKEE (reference sequence). CDR3 sequence: CASSLLVGNQPQHF. CDR3 in DNA: TGTGCCAGCAGCTTGTTGGTAGGCAATCAGCCCCAGCATTTT.

This clonotype showed up many times. This chain uses TRBV19 with TRBJ1-5; 9 bases match TRBD1. Germline lookup yields CDR1 LNHDA and CDR2 SQIVND (reference sequence). V shed 1 base, J shed 6 bases, and the junction held 7 bases outside the gene matches. The CDR3 consists of 16 residues. CDR3 in amino acids: CASSIASGQGGQPQHF. The CDR3 DNA reads TGTGCCAGTAGTATAGCTTCGGGACAGGGAGGTCAGCCCCAGCATTTT.

This clonotype was counted only a few times. The chain is built from TRBV6-1 and TRBJ2-7; 13 positions match TRBD2. The CDR3 is 15 amino acids. With V trimmed by 4 bases and J by 7 bases, 7 bases remained unmatched. Germline CDR1 reads MNHNS; CDR2 reads SASEGT. CDR3 amino acids: CASSAWTSGRLEQYF. The CDR3 DNA is TGTGCCAGCAGTGCATGGACTAGCGGGAGACTGGAGCAGTACTTC.

The rearrangement joins TRBV9 to TRBJ1-2; 7 bases agree with TRBD1. With V trimmed by 1 base and J by 4 bases, 7 bases remained unmatched. CDR3 length equals 15 residues. CDR1 is SGDLS and CDR2 is YYNGEE in the germline V gene. In nucleotides, the CDR3 is TGTGCCAGCAGCGTAAATCGACAGGGCGGCTATGGCTACACCTTC. It is translated as CASSVNRQGGYGYTF.

This clonotype was counted ten times or more. This may arise from a read error, as a much more abundant clone is one base away. This chain joins TRBV6-5 and TRBJ2-2; D remains ambiguous. Germline CDR1 MNHEY, CDR2 SVGAGI. The V gene lost 4 bases and the J gene lost 3 bases, with 6 bases spanning the gap. The CDR3 covers 13 residues. CDR3 residues: CASSFQDTGELFF. CDR3 sequence (DNA): TGTGCCAGCAGTTTTCAGGACACCGGGGAGCTGTTTTTT.

The gene calls are TRBV2 and TRBJ1-6; D ambiguous. Germline lookup yields CDR1 SNHLY and CDR2 FYNNEI. The CDR3 runs to 15 residues. V was clipped by 3 bases and J by 8 bases, with 14 bases between them. CDR3 DNA sequence: TGTGCCAGCAGTGAGGATTCGGTGTTACATTCACCCCTCCACTTT. This gives the protein CASSEDSVLHSPLHF.

The rearrangement links TRBV5-1 to TRBJ1-2; D gene uncertain. Trimming shortened V by 4 bases and J by 2 bases, and 27 bases separated the two germline ends. The CDR3 runs 19 residues. Germline V gives CDR1 SGHRS, CDR2 YFSETQ. CDR3 amino acids: CASSLDRVRNGAENYGYTF. The CDR3 DNA reads as TGCGCCAGCAGCCTAGATCGAGTACGAAATGGAGCAGAAAACTATGGCTACACCTTC. The whole variable domain, remainder taken from reference TRBV5-1 and TRBJ1-2, is KAGVTQTPRYLIKTRGQQVTLSCSPISGHRSVSWYQQTPGQGLQFLFEYFSETQRNKGNFPGRFSGRQFSNSRSEMNVSTLELGDSALYLCASSLDRVRNGAENYGYTFGSGTRLTVV.

This clonotype came up many times. The J gene is TRBJ2-7, the V gene TRBV5-1, with 9 nucleotides matching TRBD1. CDR3 size: 13 residues. V lost 5 bases and J lost 5; bases outside the gene matches: 5. Germline CDR1 and CDR2: SGHRS and YFSETQ. CDR3 sequence (DNA): TGCGCCAGCAGAGGGACAGGGAACCACGAGCAGTACTTC. This codes for CASRGTGNHEQYF.

This clonotype was recorded a few times. This chain links TRBV28 with TRBJ1-1; the D is unclear. Germline values: CDR1 MDHEN, CDR2 SYDVKM. The CDR3 is made up of 15 amino acids. Trimming left V 6 bases short and J 6 bases short, with 20 bases between. CDR3 protein: CASRPDLGESPEAFF. In nucleotides, the CDR3 is TGTGCCAGCAGGCCTGACCTCGGGGAGTCCCCTGAAGCTTTCTTT.

V usage is TRBV27 and J usage is TRBJ1-2; D unresolved. Looked up from germline, CDR1 is MNHEY and CDR2 is SMNVEV (reference sequence). There are 15 residues in the CDR3. With 4 bases removed from V and 2 bases from J, the gap between germline ends came to 14 bases. Here the CDR3 DNA reads TGTGCCAGCAGTTCCAAATATGGTGGCAACTATGGCTACACCTTC. It encodes CASSSKYGGNYGYTF.

The V call is TRBV7-8, the J call TRBJ2-7; 9 bases match TRBD1. The CDR3 runs 17 residues. Germline V lookup: CDR1 SGHVS, CDR2 FQNEAQ. With 2 bases clipped from V and 2 bases from J, the junction kept 10 bases outside the gene matches. CDR3 nucleotides: TGTGCCAGCAGCTTAAGGGGCCCGGGACAGGGAACCTACGAGCAGTACTTC. Translation gives CASSLRGPGQGTYEQYF.

This clonotype was picked up many times. The chain has TRBV30 and TRBJ1-5; D gene uncertain. This CDR3 region has 15 residues. CDR1 and CDR2 (germline): GTSNPN, SVGIG (reference sequence). V was cut by 3 bases and J by 2 bases, with 14 bases left in between. In DNA form, the CDR3 reads TGTGCCTGGAGCGGTCCAACTAGTGGCAATCAGCCCCAGCATTTT. This sequence encodes CAWSGPTSGNQPQHF.

This clonotype was seen many times. At one end the junction does not follow the germline gene, possibly because of a read error. The chain links TRBV4-2 to TRBJ1-2; no clear D gene. The CDR3 loop spans 10 amino acids. Germline CDR1 is LGHNA and CDR2 is YNFKEQ. The CDR3 DNA is TGTGCCAGCAGACAAGATGGCTACACCTTC. Its translation: CASRQDGYTF.

This clonotype was recorded at least ten times. The chain has TRBV6-2 or TRBV6-3 and TRBJ1-1; D gene unclear. The germline CDR1 and CDR2 sequences are MNHEY and SVGEGT. The CDR3 loop spans 14 amino acids. The V end lost 2 bases, the J end lost 3 bases, and 10 bases lay between the germline ends. CDR3 DNA sequence: TGTGCCAGCAGTTACGTGGGCTCGGACACTGAAGCTTTCTTT. It translates to CASSYVGSDTEAFF.

This clonotype was seen a handful of times. The V gene is TRBV28, the J gene TRBJ1-4, with TRBD1 as a possible D gene (5 bases). The CDR3 covers 13 residues. CDR1 and CDR2 from the germline V gene are MDHEN and SYDVKM. Trimming took off 8 bases at V and 3 bases at J, with 10 bases between the two ends. CDR3 region: CASEWGPNEKLFF. For the CDR3, the DNA is TGTGCCAGCGAATGGGGACCTAATGAAAAACTGTTTTTT.

In its sample, this clonotype was seen many times. The V gene is TRBV27, the J gene TRBJ1-1, with 8 bases aligning to TRBD1. V lost 6 bases and J lost 0; bases outside the gene matches: 3. Looked up from germline, CDR1 is MNHEY and CDR2 is SMNVEV (reference sequence). The CDR3 is made up of 14 amino acids. The CDR3 protein is CASRDRAMNTEAFF. For the CDR3, the DNA is TGTGCCAGCAGGGACAGGGCGATGAACACTGAAGCTTTCTTT.

This clonotype was seen repeatedly, ten times or more. The chain recombines TRBV6-1 with TRBJ2-5; TRBD1 aligns across 8 bases. In germline, CDR1 is MNHNS, CDR2 SASEGT. V lost 7 bases and J lost 5; bases outside the gene matches: 12. The CDR3 covers 15 residues. The CDR3 nucleotides are TGTGCCAGCACCCAATACCCCACAGGGGGGGAGACCCAGTACTTC. It is translated as CASTQYPTGGETQYF.

The V gene is TRBV27, the J gene TRBJ1-1; no clear D. V shed 2 bases and J shed 0 bases, with 10 bases lying between them. Germline CDR1 is MNHEY and CDR2 is SMNVEV (reference sequence). The CDR3 has 15 amino acids. The CDR3 here is CASSLDNNMNTEAFF. Here the CDR3 DNA reads TGTGCCAGCAGTTTAGACAACAACATGAACACTGAAGCTTTCTTT.

The V call is TRBV20-1, the J call TRBJ2-5; 10 positions agree with TRBD2. J was trimmed by 5 bases and V by 0 bases; bases with no gene match: 6. There are 15 residues in the CDR3. CDR1 DFQATT and CDR2 SNEGSKA come from the germline V gene (reference sequence). The CDR3 DNA is TGCAGTGCTAGAGATCTAGCGGGAGTGGGCGAGACCCAGTACTTC. Its protein product is CSARDLAGVGETQYF.

This chain uses TRBV2 with TRBJ1-1; no clear D gene. Germline values: CDR1 SNHLY, CDR2 FYNNEI. The length of the CDR3 is 14 residues. The ends were cut back, 0 bases at V and 6 bases at J, with 11 bases in the middle. The CDR3 DNA is TGTGCCAGCAGTGAAGCGCGTCTCAGTTCTGAAGCTTTCTTT. Protein product: CASSEARLSSEAFF.

This clonotype was seen ten or more times. This chain uses TRBV28 with TRBJ1-5, with D unclear. The CDR3 consists of 13 residues. V lost 6 bases to trimming and J lost 2 bases, with 8 bases between them. Germline CDR1 reads MDHEN; CDR2 reads SYDVKM. The CDR3 region is CASSRDRNQPQHF. The CDR3 DNA reads as TGTGCCAGCAGCCGAGACCGCAATCAGCCCCAGCATTTT.

The chain joins TRBV11-1 to TRBJ2-2; TRBD2 matches at 9 bases. V gave up 6 bases and J gave up 5 bases; unmatched junction bases: 13. The CDR3 is made up of 17 amino acids. The germline V gene encodes CDR1 SGHAT and CDR2 FQDESV (reference sequence). The CDR3 sequence: CASSGDVAGDKTGELFF. CDR3 in DNA: TGTGCCAGCAGTGGCGACGTAGCGGGAGATAAAACCGGGGAGCTGTTTTTT. The full variable domain, with the rest looked up from reference TRBV11-1 and TRBJ2-2, is EAEVAQSPRYKITEKSQAVAFWCDPISGHATLYWYRQILGQGPELLVQFQDESVVDDSQLPKDRFSAERLKGVDSTLKIQPAELGDSAMYLCASSGDVAGDKTGELFFGEGSRLTVL.

This clonotype was observed many times. The rearrangement joins TRBV2 to TRBJ2-7, with D unresolved. The CDR3 spans 11 residues. With 0 bases removed from V and 10 bases from J, the gap between germline ends came to 7 bases. Germline V CDR1 and CDR2: SNHLY, FYNNEI. The DNA for the CDR3 is TGTGCCAGCAGTGAAGCTTTCCTTCAGTACTTC. Protein: CASSEAFLQYF.